This T cell receptor (beta chain) was recovered during a study of shared clonotypes between healthy human individuals (dated by TCRdb to the early 2020s). Context from the whole study: The cohort included a few men and a couple of women between 18 and 49 years of age. For each donor, CD4 naive and CD4 memory were each run on three plates, CD8 naive on two plates, and CD8 memory on one plate. To estimate repertoire size and how much clonotypes are shared between individuals, the study performed deep sequencing of blood TCR repertoires from a few healthy adults. To increase sequencing depth and limit assay-specific biases, different laboratories used diverse techniques to prepare libraries and sequence TCR repertoires. Leukapheresis yielded between about 0.85 and 9.5 billion PBMCs per donor. General study outcomes and caveats: Sampling was restricted to blood, and TCR repertoires in tissue are likely to differ from TCR repertoires in blood. About 4.5% of naive CD4, 3% to 4% of naive CD8, 2.3% of memory CD4, and less than 0.45% of memory CD8 clonotypes were shared across several donors. Rarefaction of sorted-subset datasets indicated incomplete sequencing despite the large sequencing depth. Estimated clonotype richness was generally larger for naive than for memory subsets. Because the study included a small number of donors, the genetic and exposure-history diversity represented was limited. Clonotypes shared by all four sorted-subset donors showed higher generation probabilities than non-shared clonotypes. Pairwise subsampling indicated that sequencing depth was expected to affect the degree of clonotype sharing among donors.

Trimming costs V 3 bases and J 0 bases, and their ends lie 12 bases apart. From cysteine to phenylalanine, the CDR3 is 17 amino acids long. Just the 51-base CDR3 DNA is kept, in frame starting at base 1. CDR1 and CDR2 are read off the germline V gene (reference sequence) as MNHEY and SMNVEV. Using the deep immunoSEQ assay, TCR CDR3 regions were amplified from genomic DNA by multiplex PCR. Extracted genomic DNA from each cell subset was distributed evenly across all wells of several immunoSEQ 96-well plates, and each plate was treated as a replicate. For sorted subsets, around 0.2 ug of genomic DNA, equivalent to around 29,000 T cell genomes, went into each replicate PCR. Purified libraries were quantified with a Qubit 3.0 fluorometer, sized on a Bioanalyzer 2100, and re-quantified with the KAPA Library Quantification kit. A separate single-read 150-cycle Illumina NextSeq 550 flow cell was used to sequence each immunoSEQ 96-well plate. From the authors' description of their analysis: The immunoSEQ output contained only junctional sequences without quality scores, so filtering could not match that applied to full-length reads. To assign V/J genes and CDR3, sequences were annotated against IMGT germline references using PyIR, a Python wrapper for IgBLAST v1.9. Reads were filtered out if the reads had weak V/J assignments (E-value above 1e-6), no CDR3, stop codons, out-of-frame junctions, or ambiguous translated residues. V3J clonotypes were defined as sequences sharing an identical inferred V gene, J gene, and CDR3 amino acid sequence. Percentage overlap between repertoires was calculated by dividing the number of shared unique clonotypes by the size of the smaller repertoire. Three approaches were used to assess repertoire richness: RTK rarefaction, the Chao1 estimator, and Recon v2.1 estimates of unobserved clonotypes. For all TCRbeta clonotypes obtained by the gDNA method from a few donors, generation probabilities were computed with OLGA. Not all clones reach the TCRdb copy of this immuneACCESS table, which keeps in-frame sequences only. Checked studies attribute under half of the gap to unresolved V genes and leave the rest unexplained. V, J and clone size are those of that table, while D and trimming were read from the DNA. This sample lists fewer than 1 million clones; about 97% were detected once. The ten largest clones represent 0.2% to 0.25% of the sample.

CD8 naive samples were CD45RO-negative cells positively selected for CCR7, giving a CD45RA+CCR7+ population that excluded TemRA cells. The donors were healthy, HIV-negative adults who had no recently reported acute infections or vaccinations. Every donor was a Caucasian adult residing in Nashville, Tennessee, USA. Blood was obtained by leukapheresis, after which PBMCs were separated by Ficoll-Histopaque density gradient centrifugation and cryopreserved in liquid nitrogen vapor phase. Analytical flow cytometry was used to check the purity and quantity of each magnetically sorted T cell population. Each sorted fraction had its genomic DNA isolated and then quantified by UV absorbance on a Nanodrop 2000c. As regards this clone: Its antigen is unknown. It has no much larger one-base neighbor in the sample; base qualities were not kept.

The sequencing input was naive CD8+ T cells sorted from blood. The intended sense of this specimen's cell subset or site label: CD45RA+CCR7+. This sequence originates from a man younger than 40 in good health. The chain is assembled from TRBV27 and TRBJ2-6; TRBD2 might be the D gene, on 6 matching bases. CDR3 protein: CASSLFGGASGANVLTF. At the DNA level, the sequence is TGTGCCAGCAGTTTGTTCGGGGGAGCCTCTGGGGCCAACGTCCTGACTTTC.